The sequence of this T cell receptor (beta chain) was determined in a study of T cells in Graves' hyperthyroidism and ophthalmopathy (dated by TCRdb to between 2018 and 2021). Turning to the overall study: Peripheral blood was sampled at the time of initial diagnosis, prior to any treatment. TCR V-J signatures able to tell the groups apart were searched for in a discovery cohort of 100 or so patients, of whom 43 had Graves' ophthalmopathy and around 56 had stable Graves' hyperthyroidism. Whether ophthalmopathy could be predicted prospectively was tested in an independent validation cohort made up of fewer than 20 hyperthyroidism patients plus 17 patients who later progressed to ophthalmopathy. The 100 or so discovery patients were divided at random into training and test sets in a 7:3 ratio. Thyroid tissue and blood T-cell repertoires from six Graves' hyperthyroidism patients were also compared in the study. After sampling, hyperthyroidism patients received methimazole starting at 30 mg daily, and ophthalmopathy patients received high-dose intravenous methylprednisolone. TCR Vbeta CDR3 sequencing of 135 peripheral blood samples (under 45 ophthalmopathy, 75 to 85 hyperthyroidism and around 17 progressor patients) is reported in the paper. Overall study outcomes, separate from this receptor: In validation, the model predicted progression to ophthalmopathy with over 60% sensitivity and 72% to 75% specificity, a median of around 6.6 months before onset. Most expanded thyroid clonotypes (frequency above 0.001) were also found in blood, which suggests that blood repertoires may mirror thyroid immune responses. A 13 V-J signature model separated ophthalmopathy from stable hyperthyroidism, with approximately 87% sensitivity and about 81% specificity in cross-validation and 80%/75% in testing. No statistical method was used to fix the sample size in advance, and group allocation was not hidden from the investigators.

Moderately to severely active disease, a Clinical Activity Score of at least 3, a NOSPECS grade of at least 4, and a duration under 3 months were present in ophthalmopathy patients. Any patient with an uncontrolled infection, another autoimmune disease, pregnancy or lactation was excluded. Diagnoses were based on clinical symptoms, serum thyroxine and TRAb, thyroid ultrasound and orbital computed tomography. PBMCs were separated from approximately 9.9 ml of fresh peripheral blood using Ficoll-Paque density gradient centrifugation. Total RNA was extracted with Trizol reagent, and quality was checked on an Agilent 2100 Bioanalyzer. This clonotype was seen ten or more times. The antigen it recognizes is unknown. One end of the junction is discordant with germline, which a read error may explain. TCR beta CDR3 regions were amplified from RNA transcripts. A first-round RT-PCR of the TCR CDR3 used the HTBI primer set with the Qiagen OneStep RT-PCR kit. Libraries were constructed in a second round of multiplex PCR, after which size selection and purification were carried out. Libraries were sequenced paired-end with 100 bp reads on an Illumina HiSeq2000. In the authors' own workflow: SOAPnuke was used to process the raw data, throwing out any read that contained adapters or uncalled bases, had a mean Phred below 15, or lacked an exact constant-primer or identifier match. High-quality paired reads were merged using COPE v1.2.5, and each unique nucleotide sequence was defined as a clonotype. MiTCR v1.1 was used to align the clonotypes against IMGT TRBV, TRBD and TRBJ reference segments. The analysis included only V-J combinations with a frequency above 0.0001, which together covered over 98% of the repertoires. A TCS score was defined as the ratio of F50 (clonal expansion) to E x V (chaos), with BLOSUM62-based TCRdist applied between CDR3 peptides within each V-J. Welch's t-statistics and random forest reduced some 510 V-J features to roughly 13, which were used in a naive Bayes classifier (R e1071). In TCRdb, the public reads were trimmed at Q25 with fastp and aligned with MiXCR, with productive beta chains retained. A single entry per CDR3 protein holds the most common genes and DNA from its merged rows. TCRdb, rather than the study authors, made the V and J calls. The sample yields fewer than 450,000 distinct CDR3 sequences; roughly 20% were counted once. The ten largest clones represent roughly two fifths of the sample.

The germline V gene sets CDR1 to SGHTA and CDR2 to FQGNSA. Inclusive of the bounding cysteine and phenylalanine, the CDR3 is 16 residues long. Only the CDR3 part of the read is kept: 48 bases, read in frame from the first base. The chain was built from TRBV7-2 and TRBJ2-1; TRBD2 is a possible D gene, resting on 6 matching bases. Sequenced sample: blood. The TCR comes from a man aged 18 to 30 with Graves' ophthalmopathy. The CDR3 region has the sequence CASSLARIDPRDEQFF. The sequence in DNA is TGTGCCAGCAGCCTAGCGCGGATAGACCCCCGGGATGAGCAGTTCTTC.